These 32 T cell receptor beta chains share one sample of origin, sequenced in a study of shared T cell receptors in the human thymus. The data were produced by immunoSEQ multiplex PCR, yet TCRdb's version contains in-frame clones alone and is incomplete. The table lists 700,000 or so clones, over 75% of them singletons. Another study also made use of these data, one on human thymus T cells.

Material for sequencing was thymocytes. These receptors were taken from a girl under three years old with a congenital heart defect.

The chain uses TRBV5-5 and TRBJ2-3; D is unclear. The germline V gene has CDR1 SGHKS and CDR2 YYEKEE (reference sequence). CDR3 length equals 15 residues. V lost 1 base and J 2 bases, leaving 11 bases between the germline ends. CDR3 region: CASSLSYKYTDTQYF. CDR3 bases: TGTGCCAGCAGCTTGTCGTACAAATACACAGATACGCAGTATTTT.

This clone was detected only a few times. V gene TRBV5-1 combines with J gene TRBJ2-2; D possibly corresponds to TRBD1 (6 bases). Germline-derived CDR1 and CDR2 are SGHRS and YFSETQ. CDR3 length: 15 amino acids. Between the trimmed V and J ends, which lost 3 bases and 0 bases, there was a span of 9 bases. The CDR3, as DNA: TGCGCCAGCAGCTCGGGACATACGAACACCGGGGAGCTGTTTTTT. Protein product: CASSSGHTNTGELFF. The full variable domain, completed using reference TRBV5-1 and TRBJ2-2, is KAGVTQTPRYLIKTRGQQVTLSCSPISGHRSVSWYQQTPGQGLQFLFEYFSETQRNKGNFPGRFSGRQFSNSRSEMNVSTLELGDSALYLCASSSGHTNTGELFFGEGSRLTVL.

J is TRBJ2-2 and V is TRBV11-2; D is undetermined. The CDR3 loop spans 13 amino acids. Germline CDR1 reads SGHAT; CDR2 reads FQNNGV. V lost 5 bases, J lost 5 bases, and 9 bases lay in between. Here the CDR3 DNA reads TGTGCCAGCAGCCCAGGTCCTACCGGGGAGCTGTTTTTT. This sequence encodes CASSPGPTGELFF.

In its sample, this clone was seen once. The V gene is TRBV7-6, the J gene TRBJ1-6; a weak D match, TRBD1 (6 bases). CDR1 is SGHVS and CDR2 is FNYEAQ in the germline V gene. The CDR3 is 15 residues long. Deletions cut 7 bases from V and 6 bases from J, with 16 bases between. CDR3 bases: TGTGCCAGCACACCGGTCCGGGGGGCTAATTCACCCCTCCACTTT. Protein: CASTPVRGANSPLHF. The variable domain in full, completed from reference TRBV7-6 and TRBJ1-6, reads GAGVSQSPRYKVTKRGQDVALRCDPISGHVSLYWYRQALGQGPEFLTYFNYEAQQDKSGLPNDRFSAERPEGSISTLTIQRTEQRDSAMYRCASTPVRGANSPLHFGNGTRLTVT.

The chain combines TRBV5-4 with TRBJ1-4, with TRBD1 as a possible D gene (5 bases). The CDR3 runs 15 residues. CDR1 and CDR2 from the germline V gene are SGHNT and YYREEE (reference sequence). V was shortened by 2 bases and J by 3 bases, with 11 bases between the two germline ends. The chain's CDR3 is CASSLRAGSNEKLFF. CDR3 coding DNA: TGTGCCAGCAGCTTAAGGGCAGGGTCTAATGAAAAACTGTTTTTT.

The chain joins TRBV5-1 to TRBJ2-7, with 9 positions matching TRBD1. Germline lookup yields CDR1 SGHRS and CDR2 YFSETQ. Germline trimming cut 6 bases from V and 8 bases from J; bases unmatched to any gene: 15. This CDR3 has 15 residues. DNA for the CDR3: TGCGCCAGCACCTGGGGGGGACAGGGTCAGTACAAGCAGTACTTC. It yields the protein CASTWGGQGQYKQYF.

J is TRBJ1-1 and V is TRBV28, with 8 bases identical to TRBD1. Unmatched junction bases numbered 7, after V lost 4 bases and J lost 3 bases. This CDR3 comprises 15 residues. Germline V gene sequence: CDR1 MDHEN, CDR2 SYDVKM. The CDR3 protein is CASSSQGAWDTEAFF. In DNA form, the CDR3 reads TGTGCCAGCAGTTCCCAGGGGGCTTGGGACACTGAAGCTTTCTTT.

V is TRBV13 and J is TRBJ1-2; D is unclear. Deletions cut 3 bases from V and 5 bases from J, with 13 bases between. The CDR3 spans 14 residues. Germline-derived CDR1 and CDR2 are PRHDT and FYEKMQ (reference sequence). The CDR3 spells CASSFRPGMYGYTF. The CDR3 coding sequence is TGTGCCAGCAGCTTTAGACCCGGGATGTATGGCTACACCTTC.

The chain uses TRBV29-1 and TRBJ2-1, with a possible D match to TRBD2 (6 bases). CDR3 length: 16 amino acids. Germline CDR1 is SQVTM and CDR2 is ANQGSEA. The V end lost 0 bases, the J end lost 5 bases, and 17 bases lay between the germline ends. CDR3: CSVEERRFVADNEQFF. CDR3 bases: TGCAGCGTTGAAGAAAGACGATTTGTAGCGGACAATGAGCAGTTCTTC.

This clone was found once. The chain is built from TRBV10-3 and TRBJ2-3, with unresolved D. V was shortened by 0 bases and J by 6 bases, with 10 bases between the two germline ends. The CDR3 extends over 14 amino acids. Germline CDR1 reads ENHRY; CDR2 reads SYGVKD. CDR3 DNA sequence: TGTGCCATCAGTGAGTCCCACGGGTCCGATACGCAGTATTTT. Protein product: CAISESHGSDTQYF.

The chain links TRBV4-2 to TRBJ2-7, with D tentatively TRBD2 (5 bases). Germline V gene data show CDR1 as LGHNA and CDR2 as YNFKEQ. Trimming cost V 0 bases and J 2 bases, with 26 bases left between them. CDR3 length equals 20 residues. CDR3 sequence (DNA): TGTGCCAGCAGCCAAGAGGTGGGAGACTACCGAACTCCTTCCACCTACGAGCAGTACTTC. Its translation is CASSQEVGDYRTPSTYEQYF.

The chain uses TRBV6-5 and TRBJ2-7; D may be TRBD2 (6 bases). Germline V gives CDR1 MNHEY, CDR2 SVGAGI. Trimming removed 5 bases from V and 5 bases from J, with 16 bases in between. The CDR3 consists of 14 residues. The CDR3 here is CASSGGAGIDEQYF. CDR3 nucleotides: TGTGCCAGCAGTGGAGGGGCAGGGATAGACGAGCAGTACTTC.

This chain links TRBV21-1 with TRBJ2-2; the listed D gene, TRBD1, was not tested against the DNA. TRBV21-1 constitutes a pseudogene. CDR3 length: 18 residues. CDR3 sequence (DNA): TGTGCCAGCAGCAAAAAACAGGGGCCCCCGACACACACCGGGGAGCTGTTTTTT. Its protein product is CASSKKQGPPTHTGELFF.

This clone was observed once. The chain employs TRBV2 and TRBJ2-7, with D maybe TRBD2 (7 bases). The V gene's germline CDR1 is SNHLY and CDR2 FYNNEI. Trimming took off 5 bases at V and 2 bases at J, with 16 bases between the two ends. This CDR3 is 15 amino acids long. Here the CDR3 reads CASSFGGAVPYEQYF. The CDR3 nucleotides are TGTGCCAGCAGTTTTGGGGGGGCTGTTCCCTACGAGCAGTACTTC. The whole variable domain, remainder taken from reference TRBV2 and TRBJ2-7, is EPEVTQTPSHQVTQMGQEVILRCVPISNHLYFYWYRQILGQKVEFLVSFYNNEISEKSEIFDDQFSVERPDGSNFTLKIRSTKLEDSAMYFCASSFGGAVPYEQYFGPGTRLTVT.

This chain links TRBV6-1 with TRBJ2-3, with 9 bases fitting TRBD2. Germline CDR1 is MNHNS and CDR2 is SASEGT. With V trimmed by 6 bases and J by 2 bases, 3 bases remained unmatched. The CDR3 consists of 14 residues. The CDR3 coding sequence is TGTGCCAGCAGAAAGCGGGGGGTCACAGATACGCAGTATTTT. This sequence encodes CASRKRGVTDTQYF.

The CDR3 spells CASSITSIRQLGAFF. In nucleotides, the CDR3 is TGTGCCAGCAGCATTACCTCGATTAGACAACTTGGAGCTTTCTTT. The rearrangement joins TRBV6-1 to TRBJ1-1; no definite D call. CDR1 and CDR2 from the germline V gene are MNHNS and SASEGT. The CDR3 spans 15 residues. Trimming stripped 6 bases from V and 10 bases from J, with 24 bases between.

The DNA of the CDR3 is TGTGCCAGCTGGACTGGCACAGATACGCAGTATTTT. Translated: CASWTGTDTQYF. The chain recombines TRBV2 with TRBJ2-3, with D possibly TRBD2 on 5 matching bases. Germline V gene lookup returns CDR1 SNHLY and CDR2 FYNNEI. CDR3 length: 12 amino acids. V was trimmed by 8 bases and J by 1 base, leaving 7 bases between them.

This clone occurred once. This chain uses TRBV5-6 with TRBJ2-1; D is unresolved. V dropped 5 bases and J dropped 7 bases, with 16 bases sitting between them. Germline assignment: CDR1 SGHDT and CDR2 YYEEEE. CDR3 length: 14 amino acids. Written as DNA, the CDR3 is TGTGCCAGCAGAACGGCCCTACCGAGGAATGAGCAGTTCTTC. Its translation is CASRTALPRNEQFF.

This chain links TRBV6-5 with TRBJ2-5; 7 bases are a match to TRBD1. In germline, CDR1 is MNHEY, CDR2 SVGAGI. V dropped 6 bases and J dropped 3; count of bases not matched to a gene: 7. The CDR3 covers 14 residues. CDR3 in amino acids: CASRAPGTEETQYF. Here the CDR3 DNA reads TGTGCCAGCAGAGCCCCCGGGACAGAAGAGACCCAGTACTTC.

This sequence joins TRBV27 and TRBJ2-3; 9 bases line up with TRBD1. CDR1 is MNHEY, CDR2 SMNVEV, per germline (reference sequence). Trimming cost V 8 bases and J 8 bases; bases outside gene matches: 23. The CDR3 totals 18 residues. The CDR3 is CASHTGGSIYTEGGTQYF. DNA of the CDR3: TGTGCCAGCCACACAGGGGGCTCAATCTACACCGAGGGTGGTACGCAGTATTTT.

The chain uses TRBV28 and TRBJ2-1; the match to TRBD2 covers 7 bases. V lost 7 bases, J lost 5 bases, and 8 bases stayed unmatched. This CDR3 has 14 amino acids. Germline loops: CDR1 MDHEN, CDR2 SYDVKM. Here the CDR3 DNA reads TGTGCCAGCAATGGCGGGGGAACCCACAATGAGCAGTTCTTC. Its translation is CASNGGGTHNEQFF.

This clone was seen a single time. The chain joins TRBV9 to TRBJ1-1, with a tentative D call TRBD1 (6 bases). V lost 2 bases, J lost 0 bases, and 8 bases lay in between. The CDR3 loop spans 14 amino acids. Germline V gene sequence: CDR1 SGDLS, CDR2 YYNGEE. The CDR3 here is CASSVRQVNTEAFF. CDR3 DNA sequence: TGTGCCAGCAGCGTTCGACAGGTGAACACTGAAGCTTTCTTT.

This chain joins TRBV7-2 and TRBJ1-5, with D possibly TRBD1 on 5 matching bases. This CDR3 has 13 residues. CDR1 and CDR2 (germline): SGHTA, FQGNSA. V lost 5 bases and J 7 bases, leaving 12 bases between the germline ends. CDR3 DNA sequence: TGTGCCAGCAGCGGGGGGTTCGGGCAGCCCCAGCATTTT. Its translation is CASSGGFGQPQHF.

This chain links TRBV30 with TRBJ1-2; D is undetermined. The CDR3 extends over 17 amino acids. In germline, CDR1 is GTSNPN, CDR2 SVGIG (reference sequence). V lost 0 bases, J lost 4 bases, and 21 bases lay in between. The CDR3 region is CAWSVTGRARVSYGYTF. Here the CDR3 DNA reads TGTGCCTGGAGTGTGACGGGAAGGGCCCGAGTGTCCTATGGCTACACCTTC.

This clone has only a few counts. The J gene is TRBJ2-3, the V gene TRBV11-2, with 7 bases lining up with TRBD1. CDR3 length: 15 residues. Germline assignment: CDR1 SGHAT and CDR2 FQNNGV. V was pared by 5 bases and J by 2 bases, with 7 bases of the junction left unmatched. The CDR3 region is CASSVPGQSTDTQYF. The CDR3 DNA follows: TGTGCCAGCAGCGTACCGGGACAGTCCACAGATACGCAGTATTTT.

The rearrangement joins TRBV27 to TRBJ2-5; 10 bases agree with TRBD2. Losses at the gene ends were 3 bases for V and 4 bases for J; bases not matched to a gene: 11. CDR3 length: 17 amino acids. Germline V gives CDR1 MNHEY, CDR2 SMNVEV (reference sequence). CDR3 nucleotide sequence: TGTGCCAGCAGTTTTGTGGAGCGGGGGGGCCGGAGAGAGACCCAGTACTTC. Encoded protein: CASSFVERGGRRETQYF.

The V and J genes are TRBV25-1 and TRBJ2-7; TRBD2 agrees at 9 bases. Germline CDR1 reads MGHDK; CDR2 reads SYGVNS. V lost 9 bases to trimming and J lost 5 bases; unmatched junction nucleotides: 11. This CDR3 region has 14 residues. The chain's CDR3 is CASRTGTSRHEQYF. The DNA for the CDR3 is TGTGCCAGTAGGACGGGGACTAGCAGGCACGAGCAGTACTTC.

This clone was counted once. The chain has TRBV5-5 and TRBJ1-6; D is possibly TRBD1 (5 bases). V lost 2 bases and J lost 6, with 18 bases in between. This CDR3 spans 17 amino acids. CDR1 and CDR2 (germline): SGHKS, YYEKEE (reference sequence). In DNA, the CDR3 is TGTGCCAGCAGCTTCGGTGTCCAGGGTCTCGGTAATTCACCCCTCCACTTT. Its translation: CASSFGVQGLGNSPLHF. The full variable domain, in which reference TRBV5-5 and TRBJ1-6 provide the parts outside the CDR3, is DAGVTQSPTHLIKTRGQQVTLRCSPISGHKSVSWYQQVLGQGPQFIFQYYEKEERGRGNFPDRFSARQFPNYSSELNVNALLLGDSALYLCASSFGVQGLGNSPLHFGNGTRLTVT.

V usage is TRBV12-2 and J usage is TRBJ1-2. TRBV12-2 has pseudogene status. The CDR3 has 12 amino acids. The CDR3 DNA reads TGTGCAAGTCGCCGTCTAGTATCTGGCTACACCTTC. Residues: CASRRLVSGYTF.

The rearrangement links TRBV5-4 to TRBJ1-1, with a tentative D call TRBD1 (6 bases). Germline loops: CDR1 SGHNT, CDR2 YYREEE (reference sequence). The CDR3 extends over 16 amino acids. V was trimmed by 4 bases and J by 2 bases, leaving 18 bases between them. For the CDR3, the DNA is TGTGCCAGCAGCCTGGGGGCGGGGGAGGGTAACACTGAAGCTTTCTTT. It yields the protein CASSLGAGEGNTEAFF.

This clone has just a few counts. The chain recombines TRBV7-9 with TRBJ1-2; the match to TRBD1 covers 8 bases. This CDR3 contains 14 residues. V lost 4 bases, J lost 4 bases, and 5 bases stayed unmatched. Germline CDR1 is SEHNR and CDR2 is FQNEAQ (reference sequence). CDR3 in amino acids: CASSSQGATYGYTF. For the CDR3, the DNA is TGTGCCAGCAGCTCGCAGGGGGCTACCTATGGCTACACCTTC.

This sequence joins TRBV4-1 and TRBJ2-2; a weak D match, TRBD1 (6 bases). The CDR3 length is 17 residues. The V gene's germline CDR1 is MGHRA and CDR2 YSYEKL. Trimming removed 0 bases from V and 2 bases from J, with 13 bases in between. CDR3 protein: CASSQDRNRANTGELFF. The CDR3 coding sequence is TGCGCCAGCAGCCAAGATAGAAACAGGGCTAACACCGGGGAGCTGTTTTTT.